This T cell receptor (beta chain) was obtained from a study of shared T cell receptors in the human thymus. TCRdb keeps only in-frame clones here, not all; method: immunoSEQ multiplex PCR. Of 700,000 or so clones listed, roughly 85% are singletons. The CDR3 runs to 14 residues. The germline CDR1 and CDR2 sequences are SNHLY and FYNNEI. These sequences were also reported in another study, on human thymus T cells. As that study records: Infants served as donors; they were healthy and Finnish and were having corrective surgery for congenital heart defects. Resections were taken during corrective heart surgery, and the thymus tissue came from these.

What was sequenced was thymocytes. This clonotype originated in a girl under three years old with a congenital heart defect. The chain recombines TRBV2 with TRBJ2-5, with D maybe TRBD2 (6 bases). The assigned J gene may be wrong: the sequence end matches TRBJ2-7 better. The CDR3 protein is CASKGQRAAYEQYF. DNA for the CDR3: TGTGCCAGCAAGGGCCAGCGGGCGGCCTACGAGCAGTACTTC.